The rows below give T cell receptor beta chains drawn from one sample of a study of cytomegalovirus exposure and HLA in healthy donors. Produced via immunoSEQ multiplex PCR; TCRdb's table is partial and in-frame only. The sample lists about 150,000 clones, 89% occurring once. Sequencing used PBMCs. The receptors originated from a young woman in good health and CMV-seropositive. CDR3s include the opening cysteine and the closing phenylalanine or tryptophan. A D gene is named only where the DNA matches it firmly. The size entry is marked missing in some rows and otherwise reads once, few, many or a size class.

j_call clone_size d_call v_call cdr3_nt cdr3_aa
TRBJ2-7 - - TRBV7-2 TGTGCCAGCAGCTTGAGTCTAGCGAGTTACGAGCAGTACTTC CASSLSLASYEQYF
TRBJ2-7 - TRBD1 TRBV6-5 TGTGCCAGCAGTCCAGGGACAGGGGAATACGAGCAGTACTTC CASSPGTGEYEQYF
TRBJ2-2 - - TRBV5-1 TGCGCCAGCAGCTTGGATCCGGGGTCCGGGGAGCTGTTTTTT CASSLDPGSGELFF
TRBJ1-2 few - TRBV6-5 TGTGCCAGCAGTTACGGAGGGAATGGCTACACCTTC CASSYGGNGYTF
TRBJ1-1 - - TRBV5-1 TGCGCCAGCAGCTTGGCCCTGGGCTTAGTCACTGAAGCTTTCTTT CASSLALGLVTEAFF
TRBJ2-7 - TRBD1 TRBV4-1 TGCGCCAGCAGCCAAGACCCATGGCGGGACAGGGCCCACGAGCAGTACTTC CASSQDPWRDRAHEQYF
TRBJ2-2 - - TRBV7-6 TGTGCCAGCAGCTTTATAGTAGGAGCGGGGAACACCGGGGAGCTGTTTTTT CASSFIVGAGNTGELFF
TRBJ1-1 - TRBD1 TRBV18 TGTGCCAGCTCACCACGGGACAGGGGGGGCACTGAAGCTTTCTTT CASSPRDRGGTEAFF
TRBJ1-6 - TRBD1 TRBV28 TGTGCCAGCAACCTCCAGGCAGGGGGTGATTCACCCCTCCACTTT CASNLQAGGDSPLHF
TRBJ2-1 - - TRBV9 TGTGCCAGCAGCGGGGCCGGCGCCTACAATGAGCAGTTCTTC CASSGAGAYNEQFF
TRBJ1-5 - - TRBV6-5 TGTGCCAGCAGTTACTCTGCAGGGAAGCAGCCCCAGCATTTT CASSYSAGKQPQHF
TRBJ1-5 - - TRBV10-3 TGTGCCATCAGTGAGGGCGGGTTGAGCAATCAGCCCCAGCATTTT CAISEGGLSNQPQHF
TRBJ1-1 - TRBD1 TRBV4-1 TGCGCCAGCAGCCAAATGGACAGGGAGAGGACTGAAGCTTTCTTT CASSQMDRERTEAFF
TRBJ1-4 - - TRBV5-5 TGTGCCAGCAGCTATTCACAGGGCAAGGAAAAACTGTTTTTT CASSYSQGKEKLFF
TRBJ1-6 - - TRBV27 TGTGCCAGCAGTTTCCAGGGTGGTTCACCCCTCCACTTT CASSFQGGSPLHF
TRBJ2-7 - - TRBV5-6 TGTGCCAGCAGCCCTATCACCAGGGCCCACGAGCAGTACTTC CASSPITRAHEQYF
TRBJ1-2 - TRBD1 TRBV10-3 TGTGCCACCGCAGGGACAGGGGATGGGGGCTACACCTTC CATAGTGDGGYTF
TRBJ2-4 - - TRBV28 TGTGCCAGCAGTCAGGAGGGGTCAACCAAAAACATTCAGTACTTC CASSQEGSTKNIQYF
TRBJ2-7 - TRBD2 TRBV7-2 TGTGCCAGCAGCTTACTAGCGGGGGCCTACAAGCAGTACTTC CASSLLAGAYKQYF
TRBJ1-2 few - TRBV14 TGTGCCAGCAGCCGCCAGGGTAACTATGGCTACACCTTC CASSRQGNYGYTF
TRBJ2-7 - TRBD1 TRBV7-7 TGTGCTAGCAGCCCCGGGACAGGATCCTACGAGCAGTACTTC CASSPGTGSYEQYF
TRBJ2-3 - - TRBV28 TGTGCCAGCACCGACAGCCTCACAGATACGCAGTATTTT CASTDSLTDTQYF
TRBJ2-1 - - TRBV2 TGTGCCAGCAGGGGCGACAAGGATGAGCAGTTCTTC CASRGDKDEQFF
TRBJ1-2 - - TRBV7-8 TGTGCCAGCAGCTCACAGACAGGCTTCTTCTATGGCTACACCTTC CASSSQTGFFYGYTF
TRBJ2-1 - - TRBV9 TGTGCCAGCAGCGTAGAGCAGGGGAGTTACAATGAGCAGTTCTTC CASSVEQGSYNEQFF
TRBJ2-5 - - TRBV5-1 TGCGCCAGCAGCTTGTGGGGGGAAGGAGAGACCCAGTACTTC CASSLWGEGETQYF
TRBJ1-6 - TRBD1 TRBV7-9 TGTGCCAGCAGTTCGGGACAGTTGAATTCACCCCTCCACTTT CASSSGQLNSPLHF
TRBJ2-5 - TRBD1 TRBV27 TGTGCCAGCAGTTTACGGGGTGCGGCCGACAGGGGTCAAGAGACCCAGTACTTC CASSLRGAADRGQETQYF
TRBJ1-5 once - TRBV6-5 TGTGCCACCTCCAGGGGCCTGGGCAATCAGCCCCAGCATTTT CATSRGLGNQPQHF
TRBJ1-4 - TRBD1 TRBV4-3 TGCGCCAGCAGCCAAGATCGGGATCAGGGGGGTAATGAAAAACTGTTTTTT CASSQDRDQGGNEKLFF
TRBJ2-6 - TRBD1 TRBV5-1 TGCGCCAGCAGCCGGGACAGGGTACTGGCTGGGGCCAACGTCCTGACTTTC CASSRDRVLAGANVLTF
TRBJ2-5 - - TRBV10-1 TGCGCCAGCAGTCGGGACACCCAAGAGACCCAGTACTTC CASSRDTQETQYF
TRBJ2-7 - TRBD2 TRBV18 TGTGCCAGCTCATCCGGGACTAGAAGCGAGCAGTACTTC CASSSGTRSEQYF
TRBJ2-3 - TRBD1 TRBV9 TGTGCCAGCAGCGTAGAGGACAGGAGCGGCACAGATACGCAGTATTTT CASSVEDRSGTDTQYF
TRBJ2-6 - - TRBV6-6 TGTGCCAGCGGGGCCTCCTCCAACGTCCTGACTTTC CASGASSNVLTF
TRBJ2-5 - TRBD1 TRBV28 TGTGCCAGCAGCCAAACGGGCCCACGGGCGACAGGGACCTTCCGTGGGACCCAGTACTTC CASSQTGPRATGTFRGTQYF
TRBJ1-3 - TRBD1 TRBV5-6 TGTGCCAGCAGCTCGCCGACAGGGCGAAACACCATATATTTT CASSSPTGRNTIYF
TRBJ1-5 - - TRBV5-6 TGTGCCAGCAGCTTGGAGGGTTCAGGGGGCAATCAGCCCCAGCATTTT CASSLEGSGGNQPQHF
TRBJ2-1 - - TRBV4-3 TGCGCCAGCAGTCGGGGGGCCGAGTCCAATGAGCAGTTCTTC CASSRGAESNEQFF
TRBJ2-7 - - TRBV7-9 TGTGCCAGCAGTTTAGGACGATCGGGCGAGCAGTACTTC CASSLGRSGEQYF
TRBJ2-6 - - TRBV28 TGTGCCAGCAGCCCAACAGGGTTCCTTTCTGGGGCCAACGTCCTGACTTTC CASSPTGFLSGANVLTF
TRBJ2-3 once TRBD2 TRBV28 TGTGCCAGCAGTTTTCTAGCGGGGAACACAGATACGCAGTATTTT CASSFLAGNTDTQYF
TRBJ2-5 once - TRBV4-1 TGCGCCAGCAGCCAAGATGGCGAGCGGGCGAGCCAAGAGACCCAGTACTTC CASSQDGERASQETQYF
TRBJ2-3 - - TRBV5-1 TGCGCCAGCAGCTTAGAGACAGATACGCAGTATTTT CASSLETDTQYF
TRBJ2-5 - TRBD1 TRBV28 TGTGCCAGCAGTTCCCCATGGGACAGGTGGGAGACCCAGTACTTC CASSSPWDRWETQYF
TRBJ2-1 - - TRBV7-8 TGTGCCAGCAGCCGAGTCCTAAATGAGCAGTTCTTC CASSRVLNEQFF
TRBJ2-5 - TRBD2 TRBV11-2 TGTGCCAGCAGCTCCCGGGGGACTAGCCCCGTGGGGGAGACCCAGTACTTC CASSSRGTSPVGETQYF
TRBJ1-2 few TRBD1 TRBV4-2 TGTGCCAGCAGCCAGGGGACGGGACAGGGGGACTATGGCTACACCTTC CASSQGTGQGDYGYTF
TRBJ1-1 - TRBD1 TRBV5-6 TGTGCCAGCACCGCACAGGGGGCGCTTACTGAAGCTTTCTTT CASTAQGALTEAFF
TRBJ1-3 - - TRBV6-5 TGTGCCAGCAGCTCCCCCGGGAGGGGAAACACCATATATTTT CASSSPGRGNTIYF
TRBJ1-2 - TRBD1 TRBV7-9 TGTGCCAGCAGCCCTGAACAGGGGGGCTGGGGGATCCGTCATGGCTACACCTTC CASSPEQGGWGIRHGYTF
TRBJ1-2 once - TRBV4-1 TGCGCCAGCAGCCAGCACGGGCAGGGCGACTATGGCTACACCTTC CASSQHGQGDYGYTF
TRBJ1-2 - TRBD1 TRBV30 TGTGCCTGGTCCCGGGACAGTGAAAACTATGGCTACACCTTC CAWSRDSENYGYTF
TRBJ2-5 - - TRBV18 TGTGCCAGCCGGGACTGGCAAGAGACCCAGTACTTC CASRDWQETQYF
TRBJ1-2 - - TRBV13 TGTGCCAGCCCTACCCCCGGCTACACCTTC CASPTPGYTF
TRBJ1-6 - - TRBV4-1 TGCGCCAGCAGCCAATTGGGCATTGTCGGTTCACCCCTCCACTTT CASSQLGIVGSPLHF
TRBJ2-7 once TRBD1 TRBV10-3 TGTGCCATCAGTGTAGGGGACAGGGGAGGACTGAGCAACAGCTACGAGCAGTACTTC CAISVGDRGGLSNSYEQYF
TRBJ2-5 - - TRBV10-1 TGCGCCAGCAGCCCTAGCGAGCAACCCCAGTACTTC CASSPSEQPQYF